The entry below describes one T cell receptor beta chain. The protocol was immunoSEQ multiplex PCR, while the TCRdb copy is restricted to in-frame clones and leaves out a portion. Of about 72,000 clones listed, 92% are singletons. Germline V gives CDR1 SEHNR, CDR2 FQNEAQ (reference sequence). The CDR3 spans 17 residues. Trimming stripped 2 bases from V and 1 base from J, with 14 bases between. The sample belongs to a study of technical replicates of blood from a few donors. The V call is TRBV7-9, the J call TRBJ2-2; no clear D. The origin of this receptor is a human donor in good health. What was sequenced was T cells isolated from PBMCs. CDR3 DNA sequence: TGTGCCAGCAGCTTACCCAAGTTGTCCGGGAACACCGGGGAGCTGTTTTTT. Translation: CASSLPKLSGNTGELFF.